This TCR beta chain appears in the sequencing data of a study of cytomegalovirus exposure and HLA in healthy donors. Across the study: Across about 400 genotyped donors, over 70% landed in the Caucasian-associated ancestry cluster.

This CDR3 contains 13 residues. Trimming removed 7 bases at V and 5 bases at J, with 15 bases between. Germline CDR1 is LGHNA and CDR2 is YNFKEQ. Amplification used 60 Vbeta primers and 13 Jbeta primers. Repertoires were generated with immunoSEQ multiplex PCR, while TCRdb's copy carries only in-frame clones and drops some. Here the sample spans 140,000 to 150,000 clones, roughly four fifths being singletons. The study's findings and limits: One later analysis reportedly identified an Asian-associated ancestry cluster that showed fewer N-insertions than the roughly 700-donor mean. Later analysis placed DRB1 highest and HLA-C lowest in TCR association rates, which differed by HLA locus.

As for this clone: Its specificity is unknown.

J is TRBJ2-7 and V is TRBV4-2, with a weak D call TRBD2 (6 bases). Sequenced input: PBMCs. The clonotype comes from a woman in her fifties or sixties in good health and CMV-seropositive. In DNA form, the CDR3 reads TGTGCCAGCACCTTTGGAACGGGGGACGAGCAGTACTTC. Protein sequence: CASTFGTGDEQYF.